The 3 T cell receptor beta chains listed next were all sequenced from one sample in a study of cytomegalovirus exposure and HLA in healthy donors. It was with 60 Vbeta and 13 Jbeta primers that the PCR ran. Sequenced by immunoSEQ multiplex PCR; TCRdb stores in-frame clones only, minus some. The table records some 120,000 clones, 70% to 80% of them present only once. The sample comprised PBMCs. These receptors came from a man under 40 in good health and CMV-seropositive.

V usage is TRBV15 and J usage is TRBJ1-5, with a possible D match to TRBD1 (6 bases). The CDR3 is 15 residues long. CDR1 and CDR2 (germline): LNHNV, YYDKDF (reference sequence). V shed 8 bases and J shed 3 bases, with 17 bases lying between them. CDR3 coding DNA: TGTGCCACCTCCGCGGACAGTTTGTACAATCAGCCCCAGCATTTT. Protein: CATSADSLYNQPQHF.

The chain joins TRBV11-2 to TRBJ2-7, with D unresolved. The ends were cut back, 5 bases at V and 2 bases at J, with 19 bases in the middle. The CDR3 extends over 16 amino acids. Germline CDR1 SGHAT, CDR2 FQNNGV. The CDR3 is CASSPIKRQGPYEQYF. Written as DNA, the CDR3 is TGTGCCAGCAGCCCAATAAAAAGACAAGGCCCCTACGAGCAGTACTTC.

V is TRBV7-2 and J is TRBJ2-5; 10 bases line up with TRBD2. Germline V lookup: CDR1 SGHTA, CDR2 FQGNSA. With V trimmed by 3 bases and J by 5 bases, 0 bases remained unmatched. The CDR3 runs to 13 residues. For the CDR3, the DNA is TGTGCCAGCAGCTTTAGCGGGAGGGAGACCCAGTACTTC. As protein: CASSFSGRETQYF.